This paragraph covers one TCR beta chain sequence. Its antigen is as yet unknown. The CDR3 spans 12 residues. From germline, CDR1 is MNHEY and CDR2 SMNVEV (reference sequence). V gave up 6 bases and J gave up 6 bases, with 8 bases separating them. This record comes from a study of Siglec-9 on CD8 T cells in melanoma. Study-wide results and limits: An effector memory CD8+ T-cell subset seemingly accumulating in melanoma was reportedly marked and regulated by Siglec-9.

Some clones are missing from TCRdb's copy, which holds only in-frame ones; the method was immunoSEQ multiplex PCR. This table has some 39,000 clones, about 80% appearing once. This TCR was sampled from a human donor in good health. The rearrangement joins TRBV27 to TRBJ2-2; D remains unclear. The specimen sequenced was Siglec-9- CD8+ T cells sorted from blood. DNA for the CDR3: TGTGCCAGCAGCCGACGGGCCGGGGAGCTGTTTTTT. The encoded protein is CASSRRAGELFF.